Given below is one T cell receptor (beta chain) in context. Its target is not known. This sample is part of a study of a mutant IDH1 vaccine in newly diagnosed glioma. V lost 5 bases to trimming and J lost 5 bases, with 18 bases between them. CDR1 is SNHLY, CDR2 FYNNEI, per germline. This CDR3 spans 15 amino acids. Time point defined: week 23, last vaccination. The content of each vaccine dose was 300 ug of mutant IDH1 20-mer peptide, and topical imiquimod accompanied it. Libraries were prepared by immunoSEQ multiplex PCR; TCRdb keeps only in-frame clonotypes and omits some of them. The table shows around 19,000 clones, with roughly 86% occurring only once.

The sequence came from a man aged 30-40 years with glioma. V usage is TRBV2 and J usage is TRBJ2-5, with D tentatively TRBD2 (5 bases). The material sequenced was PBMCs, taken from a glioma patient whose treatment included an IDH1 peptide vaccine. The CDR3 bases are TGTGCCAGCAGTCCTGAGGGCGTAAGTTGGGAGACCCAGTACTTC. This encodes CASSPEGVSWETQYF.